Listed here are 12 T cell receptor beta chains from one sample, sequenced in a study of T cell repertoires in cytomegalovirus infection. MiXCR, applied by TCRdb to the reads, yields one record per CDR3 protein. The data contain over 100,000 distinct CDR3 sequences, roughly a tenth of them seen just once; the ten biggest clones take up approximately 33%. These receptors have no identified antigens. The sample comprised PBMCs, sequenced either directly or after in vitro stimulation (not recorded which). Receptors originate from a human donor in good health (CMV status not recorded). Some clones in this sample may be carry-over from other donors' samples.

The sample holds a few counts of this clonotype. The chain has TRBV11-3 and TRBJ1-1, with no clear D. Deletions cut 5 bases from V and 2 bases from J, with 12 bases between. The CDR3 sequence is 14 residues long. Germline values: CDR1 SGHNT, CDR2 YENEEA. Here the CDR3 reads CASSPGGHNTEAFF. The CDR3 DNA follows: TGTGCCAGCAGCCCCGGCGGGCATAACACTGAAGCTTTCTTT. The full variable domain, rest sourced from reference TRBV11-3 and TRBJ1-1, is EAGVVQSPRYKIIEKKQPVAFWCNPISGHNTLYWYLQNLGQGPELLIRYENEEAVDDSQLPKDRFSAERLKGVDSTLKIQPAELGDSAVYLCASSPGGHNTEAFFGQGTRLTVV.

This clonotype was seen a few times. This sequence joins TRBV3-1 and TRBJ2-7; 8 nucleotides agree with TRBD1. This CDR3 is 16 amino acids long. CDR1 is LGHDT and CDR2 is YNNKEL in the germline V gene (reference sequence). V was clipped by 0 bases and J by 3 bases; unmatched bases: 7. The CDR3 DNA follows: TGTGCCAGCAGCCAAGATCCTGGACAGGGATTCTACGAGCAGTACTTC. This gives the protein CASSQDPGQGFYEQYF.

This clonotype came up a few times. The J gene is TRBJ1-2, the V gene TRBV12-3 or TRBV12-4, with D maybe TRBD1 (5 bases). This CDR3 is built from 13 residues. Trimming left V 1 base short and J 6 bases short, with 9 bases between. For the CDR3, the DNA is TGTGCCAGCAGTTTAGACAGGATCCATGGCTACACCTTC. Amino acid sequence: CASSLDRIHGYTF.

This rearrangement joins TRBV20-1 to TRBJ1-6; possibly TRBD1 for D (5 bases). The germline V and J ends were trimmed by 3 bases and 10 bases, with 13 bases remaining between them. The CDR3 spans 13 residues. The germline V gene has CDR1 DFQATT and CDR2 SNEGSKA (reference sequence). CDR3 nucleotides: TGCAGTGCTAGCCAGGGTAGCAGCTCACCCCTCCACTTT. It is translated as CSASQGSSSPLHF.

This clonotype was recorded at least ten times. This chain links TRBV5-4 with TRBJ1-2; the match to TRBD1 covers 7 bases. This CDR3 comprises 16 residues. CDR1 and CDR2 (germline): SGHNT, YYREEE (reference sequence). Trimming removed 3 bases from V and 1 base from J; junction bases left unmatched: 9. Here the CDR3 reads CASSSLRDRDNYGYTF. The CDR3 bases are TGTGCCAGCAGCTCGTTACGGGACAGAGATAACTATGGCTACACCTTC.

This clonotype was seen more than once but under ten times. The rearrangement uses TRBV19 and TRBJ2-2, with 8 bases that match TRBD1. The V segment lost 7 bases and the J segment 6 bases; nucleotides outside the gene matches: 10. This CDR3 contains 15 residues. The germline CDR1 and CDR2 sequences are LNHDA and SQIVND (reference sequence). In DNA, the CDR3 is TGTGCCAGTACCCCGACAGGGGTTGGGGCCGGGGAGCTGTTTTTT. Amino acids: CASTPTGVGAGELFF.

This clonotype was counted at least ten times. The CDR3 spells CASSEAVSRDQPQHF. CDR3 DNA sequence: TGTGCCAGCAGTGAAGCCGTATCGAGGGATCAGCCCCAGCATTTT. This rearrangement joins TRBV6-1 to TRBJ1-5; D gene unclear. Trimming pared 0 bases from V and 5 bases from J, leaving 11 bases between. The germline V gene has CDR1 MNHNS and CDR2 SASEGT. This CDR3 has 15 residues.

This clonotype was detected a few times. The chain couples TRBV30 to TRBJ2-1, with TRBD2 identical over 12 bases. The CDR3 runs 14 residues. CDR1 and CDR2 (germline): GTSNPN, SVGIG (reference sequence). Trimming took 1 base from V and 9 from J; bases not matched to a gene: 4. The CDR3 DNA is TGTGCCTGGAGTGGGACTAGCGGGACTAGTGAGCAGTTCTTC. Encoded protein: CAWSGTSGTSEQFF.

V and J are TRBV6-5 and TRBJ1-1, with D possibly TRBD1 on 5 matching bases. CDR3 length equals 15 residues. V was shortened by 2 bases and J by 0 bases, with 10 bases between the two germline ends. From germline, CDR1 is MNHEY and CDR2 SVGAGI. Here the CDR3 DNA reads TGTGCCAGCAGTTACGGGGCGGCCGTGAACACTGAAGCTTTCTTT. This sequence encodes CASSYGAAVNTEAFF.

This clonotype has a count of ten or more. The rearrangement uses TRBV6-5 and TRBJ1-6, with D possibly being TRBD1 (5 bases). Trimming removed 4 bases at V and 8 bases at J, with 15 bases between. Germline loops: CDR1 MNHEY, CDR2 SVGAGI. The CDR3 sequence is 15 residues long. The CDR3 DNA sequence: TGTGCCAGCAGTTCGTCTTTGACAGAAGATTCACCCCTCCACTTT. It is translated as CASSSSLTEDSPLHF.

This clonotype was observed a few times. This chain uses TRBV3-1 with TRBJ2-1, with no clear D. The CDR3 is made up of 13 amino acids. The germline V gene has CDR1 LGHDT and CDR2 YNNKEL (reference sequence). V was trimmed by 3 bases and J by 10 bases, leaving 13 bases between them. For the CDR3, the DNA is TGTGCCAGCAGCCACGCCCAACTCCAGGAGCAGTTCTTC. Protein sequence: CASSHAQLQEQFF.

This clonotype was counted at least ten times. The chain couples TRBV24-1 to TRBJ2-7; 10 nucleotides agree with TRBD1. The germline V gene encodes CDR1 KGHDR and CDR2 SFDVKD. The CDR3 is 17 amino acids. The trim removed 3 bases at V and 0 bases at J, leaving 7 bases unmatched. CDR3 coding DNA: TGTGCCACCAGTGATCCTAACCGGGACAGGGGCTCCTACGAGCAGTACGTC. Translation gives CATSDPNRDRGSYEQYV.